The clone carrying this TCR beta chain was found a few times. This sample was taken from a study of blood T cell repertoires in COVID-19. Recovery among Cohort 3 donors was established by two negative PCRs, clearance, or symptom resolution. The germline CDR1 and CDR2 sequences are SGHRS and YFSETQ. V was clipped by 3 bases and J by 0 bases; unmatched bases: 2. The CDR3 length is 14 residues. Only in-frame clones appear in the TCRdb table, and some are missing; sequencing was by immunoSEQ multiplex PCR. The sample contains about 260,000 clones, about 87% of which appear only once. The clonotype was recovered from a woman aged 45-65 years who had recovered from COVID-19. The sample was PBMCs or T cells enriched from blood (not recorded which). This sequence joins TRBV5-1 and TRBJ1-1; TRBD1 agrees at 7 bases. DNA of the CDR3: TGCGCCAGCAGCTGGGGACAGATGAACACTGAAGCTTTCTTT. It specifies CASSWGQMNTEAFF.